The 18 T cell receptor beta chains below all came from one sample that was sequenced in a study of cytomegalovirus exposure and HLA in healthy donors. The primer mix had 60 Vbeta and 13 Jbeta primers. Sequenced by immunoSEQ multiplex PCR; TCRdb stores in-frame clones only, minus some. This sample carries tens of thousands of clones, with over 10% going to the ten biggest clones. Sequencing was carried out using PBMCs. All receptors derive from a man aged 18 to 35 in good health and CMV-seropositive.

This chain connects TRBV5-1 to TRBJ2-2, with D unclear. The V gene lost 1 base and the J gene lost 5 bases, with 9 bases spanning the gap. The germline V gene encodes CDR1 SGHRS and CDR2 YFSETQ. The CDR3 contains 14 residues. The CDR3 loop is CASSLIQQTGELFF. The CDR3 region has the DNA TGCGCCAGCAGCTTGATACAGCAAACCGGGGAGCTGTTTTTT.

The gene calls are TRBV5-1 and TRBJ1-2; D might be TRBD1 (6 bases). Germline CDR1 is SGHRS and CDR2 is YFSETQ. The CDR3 totals 14 residues. Trimming shortened V by 4 bases and J by 5 bases, and 15 bases separated the two germline ends. This CDR3 is CASSPGQSSYGYTF. The CDR3 nucleotides read TGCGCCAGCAGCCCAGGACAGTCTAGTTATGGCTACACCTTC.

The chain carries TRBV2 and TRBJ2-7; weak D call: TRBD1 (6 bases). Germline CDR1 and CDR2: SNHLY and FYNNEI. CDR3 size: 13 residues. V was shortened by 5 bases and J by 7 bases, with 15 bases between the two germline ends. The CDR3 loop is CASSSRGDSEQYF. In DNA form, the CDR3 reads TGTGCCAGCAGTAGCAGGGGAGATAGTGAGCAGTACTTC.

The chain employs TRBV9 and TRBJ2-1; 10 nucleotides match TRBD2. V trimming: 3 bases; J trimming: 0 bases; junction bases outside the gene matches: 6. The CDR3 totals 17 residues. The germline V gene has CDR1 SGDLS and CDR2 YYNGEE. The CDR3 loop is CASSALAGGSSYNEQFF. The CDR3 nucleotides read TGTGCCAGCAGCGCTTTAGCGGGAGGTTCCTCCTACAATGAGCAGTTCTTC. The whole variable domain, remainder taken from reference TRBV9 and TRBJ2-1, is DSGVTQTPKHLITATGQRVTLRCSPRSGDLSVYWYQQSLDQGLQFLIQYYNGEERAKGNILERFSAQQFPDLHSELNLSSLELGDSALYFCASSALAGGSSYNEQFFGPGTRLTVL.

This sequence joins TRBV5-1 and TRBJ2-5; possible D gene TRBD1, 5 bases. Trimming cost V 2 bases and J 2 bases, with 13 bases left between them. This CDR3 is built from 15 residues. CDR1 and CDR2 (germline): SGHRS, YFSETQ. CDR3 protein: CASSLEDNLQETQYF. The CDR3 bases are TGCGCCAGCAGCTTAGAGGACAACCTTCAAGAGACCCAGTACTTC. Complete variable domain (other parts from reference TRBV5-1 and TRBJ2-5): KAGVTQTPRYLIKTRGQQVTLSCSPISGHRSVSWYQQTPGQGLQFLFEYFSETQRNKGNFPGRFSGRQFSNSRSEMNVSTLELGDSALYLCASSLEDNLQETQYFGPGTRLLVL.

The rearrangement joins TRBV27 to TRBJ2-7; 9 positions match TRBD2. After removal of 2 bases from V and 1 base from J, the junction contained 9 bases not matched to a gene. From germline, CDR1 is MNHEY and CDR2 SMNVEV (reference sequence). This CDR3 has 17 amino acids. The CDR3 region has the DNA TGTGCCAGCAGTTTACGAGCGGGAGGACTTCAGTCCTACGAGCAGTACTTC. This gives the protein CASSLRAGGLQSYEQYF.

The chain carries TRBV7-2 and TRBJ2-3, with 9 nucleotides matching TRBD2. The junction had 12 bases not matched to a gene; V was cut back by 1 base and J by 4 bases. The CDR3 contains 18 residues. CDR1 and CDR2 from the germline V gene are SGHTA and FQGNSA. The CDR3 nucleotides are TGTGCCAGCAGCTTAGGGTACGTGGCGGGAGGGGTGCCAGATACGCAGTATTTT. Translated, it gives CASSLGYVAGGVPDTQYF.

The chain joins TRBV6-1 to TRBJ1-1; D remains ambiguous. This CDR3 is 12 amino acids long. Per germline, CDR1 MNHNS and CDR2 SASEGT. The V end was cut by 2 bases, the J end by 4 bases, with 5 bases between. The CDR3 DNA follows: TGTGCCAGCAGTGAAATCAGCACTGAAGCTTTCTTT. Encoded protein: CASSEISTEAFF.

The chain has TRBV6-1 and TRBJ2-7; 8 bases align to TRBD2. This CDR3 spans 14 amino acids. Losses at the gene ends were 6 bases for V and 2 bases for J; bases not matched to a gene: 6. The germline V gene has CDR1 MNHNS and CDR2 SASEGT. The CDR3 DNA is TGTGCCAGCAGACCTAGCGGGTGGGCCTACGAGCAGTACTTC. Translation: CASRPSGWAYEQYF.

DNA for the CDR3: TGCGCCAGCAGCTTGGACGGACAAACCACCGGGGAGCTGTTTTTT. This sequence encodes CASSLDGQTTGELFF. This chain joins TRBV5-1 and TRBJ2-2, with a weak D call TRBD1 (5 bases). The germline V and J ends were trimmed by 0 bases and 4 bases, with 10 bases remaining between them. The CDR3 is 15 residues long. Germline V gene sequence: CDR1 SGHRS, CDR2 YFSETQ.

The V and J genes are TRBV5-1 and TRBJ1-2, with TRBD1 matching over 8 bases. This CDR3 is built from 15 residues. With V trimmed by 7 bases and J by 8 bases, 16 bases remained unmatched. Germline assignment: CDR1 SGHRS and CDR2 YFSETQ. The CDR3 DNA reads as TGCGCCAGCGGCGGGACTGGGAGACAGGGGTACGGCTACACCTTC. Protein: CASGGTGRQGYGYTF.

The chain links TRBV10-1 to TRBJ2-7, with 12 positions matching TRBD2. Germline CDR1 and CDR2: WNHNN and SYGVQD (reference sequence). The CDR3 is 15 residues long. With V trimmed by 5 bases and J by 2 bases, 4 bases remained unmatched. This CDR3 is CASSNRLAGAYEQYF. The DNA of the CDR3 is TGCGCCAGCAGTAACCGACTAGCGGGAGCCTACGAGCAGTACTTC.

CDR3 in DNA: TGCGCCAGCAGTGATGGACAGGGGGGATGGAATGAGCAGTTCTTC. Its translation is CASSDGQGGWNEQFF. The chain is built from TRBV10-1 and TRBJ2-1; the match to TRBD1 covers 10 bases. CDR1 and CDR2 (germline): WNHNN, SYGVQD (reference sequence). Germline trimming cut 3 bases from V and 7 bases from J; bases unmatched to any gene: 6. The CDR3 is 15 residues long.

The chain carries TRBV6-4 and TRBJ1-6; 8 bases fit TRBD1. CDR3 size: 15 residues. Trimming cost V 6 bases and J 5 bases; bases outside gene matches: 6. Germline CDR1 reads MRHNA; CDR2 reads SNTAGT. DNA for the CDR3: TGTGCCAGCAGCCAGGGGGCTAATGATAATTCACCCCTCCACTTT. It codes for CASSQGANDNSPLHF.

V is TRBV6-1 and J is TRBJ1-2; 7 bases match TRBD1. Looked up from germline, CDR1 is MNHNS and CDR2 is SASEGT. With 6 bases clipped from V and 2 bases from J, the junction kept 3 bases outside the gene matches. CDR3 length: 13 amino acids. The DNA of the CDR3 is TGTGCCAGCAGATCGACAGGGAACTATGGCTACACCTTC. Translated, it gives CASRSTGNYGYTF.

This chain uses TRBV18 with TRBJ2-1; 9 nucleotides align to TRBD1. CDR1 is KGHSH, CDR2 LQKENI, per germline. V lost 3 bases, J lost 4 bases, and 13 bases stayed unmatched. CDR3 size: 18 residues. The CDR3 nucleotides are TGTGCCAGCTCACCGACGGCTACCGGGACAGGGATATACAATGAGCAGTTCTTC. Translated, it gives CASSPTATGTGIYNEQFF.

The chain is built from TRBV18 and TRBJ2-3; D possibly corresponds to TRBD2 (6 bases). The CDR3 consists of 16 residues. V lost 1 base and J 2 bases, leaving 13 bases between the germline ends. Germline V gene lookup returns CDR1 KGHSH and CDR2 LQKENI. This chain's CDR3 is CASSPLRRGPTDTQYF. In DNA form, the CDR3 reads TGTGCCAGCTCACCACTCAGGCGGGGACCCACAGATACGCAGTATTTT.

The chain combines TRBV2 with TRBJ2-7; 10 bases line up with TRBD2. CDR1 is SNHLY and CDR2 is FYNNEI in the germline V gene. V lost 10 bases, J lost 1 base, and 4 bases stayed unmatched. The CDR3 length is 13 residues. CDR3: CAIVAGGSYEQYF. CDR3 nucleotide sequence: TGTGCCATAGTAGCGGGGGGATCCTACGAGCAGTACTTC. The whole variable domain, filled in from reference TRBV2 and TRBJ2-7, reads EPEVTQTPSHQVTQMGQEVILRCVPISNHLYFYWYRQILGQKVEFLVSFYNNEISEKSEIFDDQFSVERPDGSNFTLKIRSTKLEDSAMYFCAIVAGGSYEQYFGPGTRLTVT.